This T cell receptor beta chain is drawn from a study of OX40 agonist ivuxolimab in advanced cancers. Background on the whole study: Ivuxolimab, which targeted the costimulatory receptor OX40 (CD134), was an agonistic, fully human IgG2 monoclonal antibody. Prior anti-PD-1, anti-PD-L1 or anti-CTLA-4 therapy was permitted, and approximately 40% of dose-escalation patients had received checkpoint inhibitors. Of the approximately 53 patients in dose escalation, about 20 had hepatocellular carcinoma, about 15 had melanoma, 9 had renal cell carcinoma and 9 had head and neck cancer. The paper reports the monotherapy dose-escalation portion (N = 52 patients) of the phase I ivuxolimab trial. Intravenous ivuxolimab was administered to patients every 2 weeks at six dose levels: 0.01, 0.1, 0.3, 1.5, 3 and 10 mg/kg. Peripheral TCRbeta sequencing was intended to test whether TCR sequence diversity was altered and clonal T-cell expansion was caused by ivuxolimab. Partial responses were achieved by three dose-escalation patients, of whom one had hepatocellular carcinoma and two had cutaneous melanoma. In the dose-escalation cohort, 82.7% of patients were male, and the mean age was approximately 60 years, with a range of roughly 20 to 80.

Patients with autoimmune disease history or receiving systemic immunosuppression were excluded from the trial. Peripheral blood for TCR sequencing was collected from all dose cohorts at baseline, on cycle 4 day 1, and on cycle 7 day 1. The samples were taken from a phase I, first-in-human, multicenter, open-label dose-escalation trial of ivuxolimab. Adults with locally advanced or metastatic head and neck squamous cell, hepatocellular, melanoma or renal cell carcinoma were enrolled in the trial. Before TCR sequencing, CD4+ T cells and CD8+ T cells were sorted from peripheral blood as separate populations. Including the terminal cysteine and phenylalanine, the CDR3 comprises 13 residues. Solely the CDR3 DNA is kept, with 39 bases framed from the first base. The junction shows trimming of 3 bases on V and 9 bases on J, plus 9 bases between the germline ends. CDR1 and CDR2, looked up from the germline V gene, are WSHSY and SAAADI.

Genomic DNA was isolated from the sorted cells so that the TCRbeta CDR3 region could be sequenced. The immunoSEQ Assay was used for sequencing of TCRbeta CDR3 regions. The table comes from immuneACCESS by way of TCRdb, which keeps in-frame sequences with V and J called. Part of the clones is missing from these tables; in studies checked, under half for an unresolved V gene and the rest for unknown reasons. The sample yields 6,500 to 9,000 clones; more than 65% were counted once. The ten largest clones add up to about half of the sample. Of note for this clone: It lacks a known antigen. No much larger clone is present one base from it, and per-base qualities are unavailable.

General study outcomes and caveats: Which antigens the clonally expanded peripheral T cells were specific for was not determined. Low levels of normalized T-cell clonal expansion were also seen in some patients who did not respond. In the 0.1-3.0 mg/kg groups, partial responders were among the patients with the lowest normalized peripheral clonal expansion, particularly in CD8+ T cells. Clonal expansion of both CD4+ and CD8+ blood T cells was observed from baseline to week 6 at doses 0.1 to 3.0 mg/kg. After ivuxolimab, more expanded clones were found on average in CD8+ T cells than in CD4+ T cells.

The chain joins TRBV10-2 to TRBJ1-6, with no confident D gene call. This TCR was sampled from an adult with an advanced solid tumor such as melanoma, head and neck, liver or kidney cancer. The sample was CD4+ or CD8+ T cells sorted from blood, taken in a trial of the OX40 agonist ivuxolimab. The nucleotide sequence reads TGCGCCAGCAGTGACGGAGCTTCTTCACCCCTCCACTTT. Its translation is CASSDGASSPLHF.